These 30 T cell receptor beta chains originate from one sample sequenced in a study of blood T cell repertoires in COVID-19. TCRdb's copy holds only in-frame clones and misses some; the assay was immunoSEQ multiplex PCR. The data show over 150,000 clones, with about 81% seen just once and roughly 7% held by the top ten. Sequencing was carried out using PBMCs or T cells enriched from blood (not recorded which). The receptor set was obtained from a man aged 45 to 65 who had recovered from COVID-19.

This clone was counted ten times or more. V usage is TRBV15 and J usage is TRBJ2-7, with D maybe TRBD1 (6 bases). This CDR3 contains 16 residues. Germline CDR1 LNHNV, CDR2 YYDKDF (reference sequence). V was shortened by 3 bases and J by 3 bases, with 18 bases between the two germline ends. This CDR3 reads CATSRGQGFFDYEQYF. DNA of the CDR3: TGTGCCACCAGCAGGGGTCAGGGGTTCTTCGACTACGAGCAGTACTTC.

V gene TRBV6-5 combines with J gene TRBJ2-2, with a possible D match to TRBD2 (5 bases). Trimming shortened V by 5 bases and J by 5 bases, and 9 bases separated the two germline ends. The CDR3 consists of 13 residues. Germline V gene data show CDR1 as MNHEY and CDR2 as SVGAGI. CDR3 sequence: CASSKWETGELFF. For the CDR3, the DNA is TGTGCCAGCAGTAAATGGGAGACCGGGGAGCTGTTTTTT.

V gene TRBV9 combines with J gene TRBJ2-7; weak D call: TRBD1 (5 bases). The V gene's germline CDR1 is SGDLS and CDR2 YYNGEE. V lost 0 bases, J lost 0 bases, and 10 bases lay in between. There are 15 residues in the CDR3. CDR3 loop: CASSVEGHHSYEQYF. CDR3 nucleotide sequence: TGTGCCAGCAGCGTAGAAGGACACCACTCCTACGAGCAGTACTTC.

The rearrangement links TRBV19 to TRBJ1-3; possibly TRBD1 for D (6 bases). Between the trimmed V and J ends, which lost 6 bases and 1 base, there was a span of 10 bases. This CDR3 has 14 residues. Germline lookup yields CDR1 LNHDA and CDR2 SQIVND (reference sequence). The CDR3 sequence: CASREDSSGNTIYF. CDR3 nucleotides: TGTGCCAGTAGGGAGGACAGTTCTGGAAACACCATATATTTT.

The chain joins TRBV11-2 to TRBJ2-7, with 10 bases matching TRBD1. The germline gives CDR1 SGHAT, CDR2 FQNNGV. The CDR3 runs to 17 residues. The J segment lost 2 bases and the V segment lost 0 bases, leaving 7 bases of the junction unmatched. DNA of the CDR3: TGTGCCAGCAGCTTAGATCCAATGGGACAGGGGACCTACGAGCAGTACTTC. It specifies CASSLDPMGQGTYEQYF.

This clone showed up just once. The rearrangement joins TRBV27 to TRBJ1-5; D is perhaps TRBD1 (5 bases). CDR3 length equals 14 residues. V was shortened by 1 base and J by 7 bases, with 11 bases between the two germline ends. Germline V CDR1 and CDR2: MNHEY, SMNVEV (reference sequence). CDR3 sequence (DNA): TGTGCCAGCAGTTTATTAGGGGCCTGGCAGCCCCAGCATTTT. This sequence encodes CASSLLGAWQPQHF.

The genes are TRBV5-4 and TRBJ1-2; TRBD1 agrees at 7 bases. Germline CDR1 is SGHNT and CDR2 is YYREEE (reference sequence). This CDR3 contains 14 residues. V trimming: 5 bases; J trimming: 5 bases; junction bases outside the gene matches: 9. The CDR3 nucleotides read TGTGCCAGCAGGTTGACCGGGACAGAGTATGGCTACACCTTC. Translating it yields CASRLTGTEYGYTF.

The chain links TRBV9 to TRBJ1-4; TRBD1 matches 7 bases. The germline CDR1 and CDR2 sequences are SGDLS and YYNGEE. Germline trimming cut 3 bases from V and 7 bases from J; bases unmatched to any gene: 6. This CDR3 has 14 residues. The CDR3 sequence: CASSATGWSEKLFF. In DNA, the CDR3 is TGTGCCAGCAGCGCGACAGGGTGGAGTGAAAAACTGTTTTTT.

Written as DNA, the CDR3 is TGTGCCAGCAGTTTAGAAGGGAGAATTGGGAATGAGCAGTTCTTC. Translation: CASSLEGRIGNEQFF. The chain couples TRBV28 to TRBJ2-1, with D perhaps TRBD2 (5 bases). The CDR3 spans 15 residues. Trimming cost V 2 bases and J 7 bases, with 15 bases left between them. Germline V gene data show CDR1 as MDHEN and CDR2 as SYDVKM.

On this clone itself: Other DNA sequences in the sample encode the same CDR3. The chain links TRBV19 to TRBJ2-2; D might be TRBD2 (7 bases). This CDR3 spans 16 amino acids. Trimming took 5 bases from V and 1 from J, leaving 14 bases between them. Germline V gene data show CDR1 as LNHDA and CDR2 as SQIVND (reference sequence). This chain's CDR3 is CASSSRGAENTGELFF. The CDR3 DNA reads TGTGCCAGTAGTTCCCGGGGGGCAGAGAACACCGGGGAGCTGTTTTTT.

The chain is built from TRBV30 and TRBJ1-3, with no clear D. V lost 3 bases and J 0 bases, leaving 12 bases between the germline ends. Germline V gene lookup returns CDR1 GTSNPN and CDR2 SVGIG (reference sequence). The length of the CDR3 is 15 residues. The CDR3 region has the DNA TGTGCCTGGAGCGGTATTGGAGCCTCTGGAAACACCATATATTTT. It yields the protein CAWSGIGASGNTIYF.

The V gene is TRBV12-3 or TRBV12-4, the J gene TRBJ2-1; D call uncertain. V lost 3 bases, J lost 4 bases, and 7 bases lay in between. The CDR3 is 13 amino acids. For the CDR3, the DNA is TGTGCCAGCAGTTTTGCGGAATACAATGAGCAGTTCTTC. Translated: CASSFAEYNEQFF.

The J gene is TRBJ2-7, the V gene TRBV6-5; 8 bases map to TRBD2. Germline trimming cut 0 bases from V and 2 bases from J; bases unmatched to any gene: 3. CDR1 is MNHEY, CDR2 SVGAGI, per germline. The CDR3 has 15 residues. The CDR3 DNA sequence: TGTGCCAGCAGTTACTCGACGGGGGGGGCCTACGAGCAGTACTTC. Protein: CASSYSTGGAYEQYF.

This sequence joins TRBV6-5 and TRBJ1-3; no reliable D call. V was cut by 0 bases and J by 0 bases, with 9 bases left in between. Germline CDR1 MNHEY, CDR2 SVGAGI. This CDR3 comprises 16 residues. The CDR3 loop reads CASSYSTVHSGNTIYF. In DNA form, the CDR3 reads TGTGCCAGCAGTTACTCTACGGTCCACTCTGGAAACACCATATATTTT.

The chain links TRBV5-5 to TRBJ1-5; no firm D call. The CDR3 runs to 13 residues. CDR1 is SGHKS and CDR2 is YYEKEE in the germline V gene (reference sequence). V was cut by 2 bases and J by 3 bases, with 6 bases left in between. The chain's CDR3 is CASSFDTNQPQHF. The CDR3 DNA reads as TGTGCCAGCAGCTTTGACACCAATCAGCCCCAGCATTTT.

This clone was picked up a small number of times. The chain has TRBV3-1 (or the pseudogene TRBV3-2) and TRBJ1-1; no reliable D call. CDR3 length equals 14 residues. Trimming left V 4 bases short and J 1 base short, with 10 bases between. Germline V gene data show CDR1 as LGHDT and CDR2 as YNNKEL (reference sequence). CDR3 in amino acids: CASSPVGGNTEAFF. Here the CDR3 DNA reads TGTGCCAGCAGCCCCGTCGGAGGGAACACTGAAGCTTTCTTT.

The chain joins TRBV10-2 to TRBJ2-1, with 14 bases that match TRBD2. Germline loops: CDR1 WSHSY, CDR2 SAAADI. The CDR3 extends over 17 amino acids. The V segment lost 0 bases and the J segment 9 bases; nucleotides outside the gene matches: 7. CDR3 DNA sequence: TGCGCCAGCAGTGAGTCGGGGACTAGCGGGGGAGAAAGTGAGCAGTTCTTC. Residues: CASSESGTSGGESEQFF.

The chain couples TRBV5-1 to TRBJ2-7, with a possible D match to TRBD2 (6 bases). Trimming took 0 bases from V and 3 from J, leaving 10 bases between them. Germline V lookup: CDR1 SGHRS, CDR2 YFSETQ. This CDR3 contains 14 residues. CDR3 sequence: CASSLGRGGYEQYF. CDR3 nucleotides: TGCGCCAGCAGCTTGGGGCGGGGAGGCTACGAGCAGTACTTC. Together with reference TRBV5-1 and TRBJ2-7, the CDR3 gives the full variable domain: KAGVTQTPRYLIKTRGQQVTLSCSPISGHRSVSWYQQTPGQGLQFLFEYFSETQRNKGNFPGRFSGRQFSNSRSEMNVSTLELGDSALYLCASSLGRGGYEQYFGPGTRLTVT.

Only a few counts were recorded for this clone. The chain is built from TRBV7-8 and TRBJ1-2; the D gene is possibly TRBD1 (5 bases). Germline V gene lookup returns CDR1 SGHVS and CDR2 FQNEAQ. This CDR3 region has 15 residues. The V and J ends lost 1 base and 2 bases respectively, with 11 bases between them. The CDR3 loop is CASSLVRQPNYGYTF. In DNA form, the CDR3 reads TGTGCCAGCAGCTTAGTAAGACAGCCAAACTATGGCTACACCTTC.

This CDR3 is CASSLVGLGVGVYNEQFF. CDR3 in DNA: TGTGCCAGCAGCCTGGTGGGACTTGGGGTTGGAGTGTACAATGAGCAGTTCTTC. This rearrangement joins TRBV11-2 to TRBJ2-1; the D gene is possibly TRBD2 (6 bases). Germline CDR1 is SGHAT and CDR2 is FQNNGV. The CDR3 runs to 18 residues. V gave up 5 bases and J gave up 4 bases, with 24 bases separating them.

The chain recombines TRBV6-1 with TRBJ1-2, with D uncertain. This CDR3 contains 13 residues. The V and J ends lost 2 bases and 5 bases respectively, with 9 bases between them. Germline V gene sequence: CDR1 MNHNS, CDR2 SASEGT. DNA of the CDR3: TGTGCCAGCAGTGAAACTACGAGTTATGGCTACACCTTC. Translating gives CASSETTSYGYTF.

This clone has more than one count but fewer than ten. CDR3 bases: TGTGCCAGCAGCACTAATACTGAGCAGTTCTTC. Its translation is CASSTNTEQFF. V is TRBV7-9 and J is TRBJ2-1; D is uncertain. The CDR3 totals 11 residues. V shed 5 bases and J shed 9 bases, with 8 bases lying between them. Germline loops: CDR1 SEHNR, CDR2 FQNEAQ (reference sequence).

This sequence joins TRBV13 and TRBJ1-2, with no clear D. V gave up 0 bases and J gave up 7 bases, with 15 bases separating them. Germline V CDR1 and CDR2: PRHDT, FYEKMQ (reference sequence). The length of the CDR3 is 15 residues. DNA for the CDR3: TGTGCCAGCAGCTTAGGCCATCTAGATGGCTCTGGCTACACCTTC. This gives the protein CASSLGHLDGSGYTF.

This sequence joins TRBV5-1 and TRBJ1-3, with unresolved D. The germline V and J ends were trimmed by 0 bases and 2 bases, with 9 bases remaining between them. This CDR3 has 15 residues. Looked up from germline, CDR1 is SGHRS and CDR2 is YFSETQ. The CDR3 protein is CASSLEAGTGNTIYF. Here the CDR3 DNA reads TGCGCCAGCAGCTTGGAAGCGGGGACTGGAAACACCATATATTTT. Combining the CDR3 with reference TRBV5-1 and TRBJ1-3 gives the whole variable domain KAGVTQTPRYLIKTRGQQVTLSCSPISGHRSVSWYQQTPGQGLQFLFEYFSETQRNKGNFPGRFSGRQFSNSRSEMNVSTLELGDSALYLCASSLEAGTGNTIYFGEGSWLTVV.

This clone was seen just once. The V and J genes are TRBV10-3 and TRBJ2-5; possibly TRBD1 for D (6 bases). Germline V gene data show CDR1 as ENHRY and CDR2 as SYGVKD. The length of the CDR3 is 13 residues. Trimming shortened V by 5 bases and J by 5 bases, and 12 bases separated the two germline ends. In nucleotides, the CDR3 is TGTGCCATCAGTCAGGGGATTGGTGAGACCCAGTACTTC. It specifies CAISQGIGETQYF.

The DNA of the CDR3 is TGCGCCAGCAGCCAAGATGAGGGTTGGACAGATACGCAGTATTTT. It encodes CASSQDEGWTDTQYF. The chain couples TRBV4-1 to TRBJ2-3; perhaps TRBD2 as D (5 bases). The V gene's germline CDR1 is MGHRA and CDR2 YSYEKL. Trimming removed 0 bases from V and 3 bases from J, with 10 bases in between. CDR3 length: 15 residues.

The CDR3 DNA follows: TGTGCCAGCTCAACGGACAGGAACACTGAAGCTTTCTTT. Amino acid sequence: CASSTDRNTEAFF. The chain uses TRBV18 and TRBJ1-1, with D possibly being TRBD1 (6 bases). The germline V and J ends were trimmed by 5 bases and 1 base, with 8 bases remaining between them. There are 13 residues in the CDR3. Germline-derived CDR1 and CDR2 are KGHSH and LQKENI.

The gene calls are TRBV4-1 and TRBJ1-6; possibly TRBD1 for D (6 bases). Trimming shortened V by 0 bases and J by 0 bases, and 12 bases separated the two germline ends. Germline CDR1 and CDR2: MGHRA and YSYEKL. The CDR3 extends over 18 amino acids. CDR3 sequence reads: CASSQDRGQGSYNSPLHF. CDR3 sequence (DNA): TGCGCCAGCAGCCAAGACAGGGGCCAAGGCTCCTATAATTCACCCCTCCACTTT.

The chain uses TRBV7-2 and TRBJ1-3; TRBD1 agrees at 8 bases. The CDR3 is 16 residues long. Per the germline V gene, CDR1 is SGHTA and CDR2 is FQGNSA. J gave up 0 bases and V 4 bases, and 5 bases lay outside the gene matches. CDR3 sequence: CASSSGQGFSGNTIYF. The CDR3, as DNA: TGTGCCAGCAGCTCCGGACAGGGATTCTCTGGAAACACCATATATTTT.

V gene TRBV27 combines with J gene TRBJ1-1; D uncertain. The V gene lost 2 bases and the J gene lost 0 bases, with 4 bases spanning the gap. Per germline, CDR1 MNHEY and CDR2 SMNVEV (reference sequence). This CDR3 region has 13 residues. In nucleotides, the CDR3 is TGTGCCAGCAGTTTAGTAATGAACACTGAAGCTTTCTTT. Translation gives CASSLVMNTEAFF.